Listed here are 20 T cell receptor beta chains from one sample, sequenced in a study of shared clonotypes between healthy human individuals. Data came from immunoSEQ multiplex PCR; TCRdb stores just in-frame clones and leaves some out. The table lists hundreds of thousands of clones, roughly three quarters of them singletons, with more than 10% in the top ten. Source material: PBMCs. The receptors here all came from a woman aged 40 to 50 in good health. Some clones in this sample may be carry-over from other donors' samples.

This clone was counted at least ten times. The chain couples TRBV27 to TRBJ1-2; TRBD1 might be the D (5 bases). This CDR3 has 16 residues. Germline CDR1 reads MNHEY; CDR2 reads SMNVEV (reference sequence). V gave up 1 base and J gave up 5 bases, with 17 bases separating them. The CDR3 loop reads CASSLWGEGRRYGYTF. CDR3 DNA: TGTGCCAGCAGTTTATGGGGGGAGGGGCGGAGATATGGCTACACCTTC.

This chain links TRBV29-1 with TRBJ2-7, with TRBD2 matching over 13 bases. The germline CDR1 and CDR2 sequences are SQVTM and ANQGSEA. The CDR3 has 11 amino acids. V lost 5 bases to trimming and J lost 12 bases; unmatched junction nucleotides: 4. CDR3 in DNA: TGCAGCGTTAAGGGGACTAGCGGGGCGTACTTC. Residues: CSVKGTSGAYF.

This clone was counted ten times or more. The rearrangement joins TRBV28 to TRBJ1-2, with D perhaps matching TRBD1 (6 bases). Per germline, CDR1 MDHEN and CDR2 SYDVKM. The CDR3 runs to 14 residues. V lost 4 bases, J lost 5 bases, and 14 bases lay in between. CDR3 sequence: CASSSTDRNYGYTF. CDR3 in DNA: TGTGCCAGCAGTTCAACTGACAGGAATTATGGCTACACCTTC.

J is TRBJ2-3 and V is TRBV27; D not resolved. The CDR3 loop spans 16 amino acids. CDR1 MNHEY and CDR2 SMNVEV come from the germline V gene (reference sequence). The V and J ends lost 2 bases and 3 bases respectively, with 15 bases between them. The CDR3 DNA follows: TGTGCCAGCAGTTTAAGATCGTTGGCTGGAACAGATACGCAGTATTTT. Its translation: CASSLRSLAGTDTQYF.

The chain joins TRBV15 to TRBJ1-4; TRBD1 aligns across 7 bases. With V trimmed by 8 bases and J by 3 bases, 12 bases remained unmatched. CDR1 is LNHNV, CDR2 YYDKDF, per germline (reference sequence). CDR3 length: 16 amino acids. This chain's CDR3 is CATSSGQTSSNEKLFF. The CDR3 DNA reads TGTGCCACCTCCTCGGGACAGACTTCGTCTAATGAAAAACTGTTTTTT.

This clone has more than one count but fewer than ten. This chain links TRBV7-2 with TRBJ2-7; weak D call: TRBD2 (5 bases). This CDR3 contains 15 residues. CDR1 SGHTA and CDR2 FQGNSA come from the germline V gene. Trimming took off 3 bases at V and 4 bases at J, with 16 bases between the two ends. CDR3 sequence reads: CASSLFRGSQYEQYF. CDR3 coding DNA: TGTGCCAGCAGCTTGTTTCGAGGGAGTCAATACGAGCAGTACTTC.

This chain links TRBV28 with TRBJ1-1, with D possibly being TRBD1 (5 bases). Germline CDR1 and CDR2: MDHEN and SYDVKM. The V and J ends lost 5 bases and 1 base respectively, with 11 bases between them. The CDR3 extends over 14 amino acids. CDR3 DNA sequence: TGTGCCAGCAGTGTCCTAGACAGGAACACTGAAGCTTTCTTT. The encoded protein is CASSVLDRNTEAFF.

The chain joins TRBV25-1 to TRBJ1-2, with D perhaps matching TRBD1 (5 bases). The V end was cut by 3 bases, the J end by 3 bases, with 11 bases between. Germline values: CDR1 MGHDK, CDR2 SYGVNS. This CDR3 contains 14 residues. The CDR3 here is CASSEGQGDYGYTF. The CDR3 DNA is TGTGCCAGCAGTGAGGGCCAGGGCGACTATGGCTACACCTTC.

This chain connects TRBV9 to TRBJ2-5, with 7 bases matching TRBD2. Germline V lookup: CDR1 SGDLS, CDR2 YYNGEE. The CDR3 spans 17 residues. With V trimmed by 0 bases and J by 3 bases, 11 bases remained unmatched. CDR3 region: CASSVGNTGGREETQYF. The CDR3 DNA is TGTGCCAGCAGCGTAGGTAATACGGGAGGACGCGAAGAGACCCAGTACTTC.

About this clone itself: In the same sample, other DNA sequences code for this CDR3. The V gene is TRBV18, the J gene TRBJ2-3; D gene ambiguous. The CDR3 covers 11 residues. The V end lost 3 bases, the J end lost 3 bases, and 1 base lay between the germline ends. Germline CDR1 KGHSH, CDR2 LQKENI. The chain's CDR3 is CASSPTDTQYF. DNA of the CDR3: TGTGCCAGCTCACCTACAGATACGCAGTATTTT. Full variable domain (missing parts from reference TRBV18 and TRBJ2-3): NAGVMQNPRHLVRRRGQEARLRCSPMKGHSHVYWYRQLPEEGLKFMVYLQKENIIDESGMPKERFSAEFPKEGPSILRIQQVVRGDSAAYFCASSPTDTQYFGPGTRLTVL.

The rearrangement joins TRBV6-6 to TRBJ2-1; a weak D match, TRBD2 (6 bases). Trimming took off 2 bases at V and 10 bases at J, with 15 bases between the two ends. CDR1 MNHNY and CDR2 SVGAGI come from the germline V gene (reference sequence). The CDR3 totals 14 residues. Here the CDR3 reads CASSYGYSGREQFF. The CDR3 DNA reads TGTGCCAGCAGTTACGGTTACTCTGGGAGGGAGCAGTTCTTC.

The CDR3 DNA sequence: TGTGCCATCAGTGAGTATGTGGGCCGGGAGGGCCTGAATGAGCAGTTCTTC. It codes for CAISEYVGREGLNEQFF. The chain has TRBV10-3 and TRBJ2-1; the match to TRBD2 covers 8 bases. The CDR3 runs to 17 residues. V trimming: 1 base; J trimming: 7 bases; junction bases outside the gene matches: 12. The germline V gene has CDR1 ENHRY and CDR2 SYGVKD.

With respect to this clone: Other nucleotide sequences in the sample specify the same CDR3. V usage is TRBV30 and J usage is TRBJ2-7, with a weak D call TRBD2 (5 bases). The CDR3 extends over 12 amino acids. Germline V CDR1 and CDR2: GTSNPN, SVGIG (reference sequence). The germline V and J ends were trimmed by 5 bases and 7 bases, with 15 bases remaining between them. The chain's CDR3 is CAWEGEIGEQYF. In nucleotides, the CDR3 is TGTGCCTGGGAGGGAGAAATTGGAGAGCAGTACTTC.

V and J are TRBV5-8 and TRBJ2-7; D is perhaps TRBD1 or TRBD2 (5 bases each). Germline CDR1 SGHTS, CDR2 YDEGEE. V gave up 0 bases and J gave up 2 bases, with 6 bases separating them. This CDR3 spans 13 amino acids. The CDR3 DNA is TGTGCCAGCAGCTTGGGGGACCCCTACGAGCAGTACTTC. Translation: CASSLGDPYEQYF.

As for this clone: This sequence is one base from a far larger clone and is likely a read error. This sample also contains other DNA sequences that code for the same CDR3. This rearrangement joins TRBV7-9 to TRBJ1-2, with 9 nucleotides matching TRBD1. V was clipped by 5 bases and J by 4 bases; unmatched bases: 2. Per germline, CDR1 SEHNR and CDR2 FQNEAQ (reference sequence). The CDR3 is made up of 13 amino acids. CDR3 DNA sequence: TGTGCCAGCAGCCCGACAGGGGGCTATGGCTACACCTTC. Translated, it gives CASSPTGGYGYTF.

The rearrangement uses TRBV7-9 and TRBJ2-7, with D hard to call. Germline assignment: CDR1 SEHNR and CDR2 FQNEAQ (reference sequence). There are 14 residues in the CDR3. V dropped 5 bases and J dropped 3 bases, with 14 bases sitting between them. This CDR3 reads CASSPRSPVYEQYF. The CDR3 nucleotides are TGTGCCAGCAGCCCCCGGAGCCCGGTCTACGAGCAGTACTTC.

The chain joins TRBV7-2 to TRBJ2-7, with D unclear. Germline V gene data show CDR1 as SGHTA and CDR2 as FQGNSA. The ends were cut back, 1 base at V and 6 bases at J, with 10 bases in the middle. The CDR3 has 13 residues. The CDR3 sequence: CASSLVGTGEQYF. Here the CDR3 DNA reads TGTGCCAGCAGCTTAGTTGGTACTGGCGAGCAGTACTTC.

CDR3 bases: TGCGCCAGCAGTGACTACGGGGAGCTGTTTTTT. This encodes CASSDYGELFF. The V gene is TRBV10-2, the J gene TRBJ2-2; no firm D call. The CDR3 totals 11 residues. Trimming left V 3 bases short and J 7 bases short, with 3 bases between. In germline, CDR1 is WSHSY, CDR2 SAAADI.

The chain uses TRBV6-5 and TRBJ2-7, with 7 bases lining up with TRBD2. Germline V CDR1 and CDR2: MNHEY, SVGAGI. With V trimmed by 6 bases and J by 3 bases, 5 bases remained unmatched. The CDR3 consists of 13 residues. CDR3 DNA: TGTGCCAGCAGAAAAGGACTAGACTACGAGCAGTACTTC. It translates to CASRKGLDYEQYF.

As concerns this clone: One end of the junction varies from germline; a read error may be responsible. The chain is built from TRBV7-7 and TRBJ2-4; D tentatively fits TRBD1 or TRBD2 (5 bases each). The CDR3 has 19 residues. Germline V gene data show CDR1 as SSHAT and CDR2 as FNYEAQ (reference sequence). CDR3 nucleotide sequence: TGTGCTAGCAGCTTAGAGAACTTGGTTCGGGACCAACCAGAAAACATTCAGTACTTC. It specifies CASSLENLVRDQPENIQYF. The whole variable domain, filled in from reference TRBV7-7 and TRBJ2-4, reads GAGVSQSPRYKVTKRGQDVTLRCDPISSHATLYWYQQALGQGPEFLTYFNYEAQPDKSGLPSDRFSAERPEGSISTLTIQRTEQRDSAMYRCASSLENLVRDQPENIQYFGAGTRLSVL.